Given below is one T cell receptor (beta chain) in context. This sample stems from a study of blood T cell repertoires in COVID-19. This table comes from immunoSEQ multiplex PCR, and its TCRdb copy is limited to in-frame clones, with some not included. Of under 100,000 clones in the sample, around four fifths were seen once. Per germline, CDR1 SGHRS and CDR2 YFSETQ. V dropped 4 bases and J dropped 4; count of bases not matched to a gene: 6. The CDR3 consists of 15 residues. The rearrangement links TRBV5-1 to TRBJ2-7; 12 bases line up with TRBD1. Sequencing used peripheral blood. This TCR was sampled from a woman in her 70s with active or convalescent COVID-19. CDR3 amino acids: CASSGGTGGDYEQYF. The CDR3 DNA reads as TGCGCCAGCAGCGGGGGGACAGGGGGCGATTACGAGCAGTACTTC.